This T cell receptor beta chain was observed in a study of blood T cell repertoires in COVID-19. About the research overall: The United States, Italy and Spain were the sources of the acute and convalescent COVID-19 samples.

TCRdb keeps only in-frame clones here, not all; method: immunoSEQ multiplex PCR. In the table there are 210,000 or so clones, approximately 80% of which are singletons. V shed 1 base and J shed 5 bases, with 8 bases lying between them. Germline lookup yields CDR1 MDHEN and CDR2 SYDVKM. The CDR3 has 13 amino acids. This sequence joins TRBV28 and TRBJ2-5; D unclear. The receptor comes from a woman between 40 and 55 years old with acute COVID-19. The source material was PBMCs or T cells enriched from blood (not recorded which). DNA of the CDR3: TGTGCCAGCAGTTTATCCCACGGGGAGACCCAGTACTTC. This gives the protein CASSLSHGETQYF.